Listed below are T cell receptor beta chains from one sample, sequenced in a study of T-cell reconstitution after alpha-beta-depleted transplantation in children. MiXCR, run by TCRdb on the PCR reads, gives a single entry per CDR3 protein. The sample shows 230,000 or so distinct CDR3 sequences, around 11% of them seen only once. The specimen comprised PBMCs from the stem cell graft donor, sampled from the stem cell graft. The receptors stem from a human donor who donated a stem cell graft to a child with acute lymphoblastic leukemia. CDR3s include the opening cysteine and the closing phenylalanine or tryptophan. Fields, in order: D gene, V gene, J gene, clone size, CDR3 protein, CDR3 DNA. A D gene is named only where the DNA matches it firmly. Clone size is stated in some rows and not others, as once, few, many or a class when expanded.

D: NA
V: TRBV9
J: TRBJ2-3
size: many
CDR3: CASSPQTRAQTQYF
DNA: TGTGCCAGCAGCCCACAGACCAGGGCCCAAACGCAGTATTTT

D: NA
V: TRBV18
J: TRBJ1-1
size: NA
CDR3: CASSPQNRARRGNTEAFF
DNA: TGTGCCAGCTCACCCCAAAACCGGGCCCGAAGGGGAAACACTGAAGCTTTCTTT

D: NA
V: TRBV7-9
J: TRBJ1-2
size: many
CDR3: CASSSPTAAGYTF
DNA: TGTGCCAGCAGCTCACCGACAGCTGCGGGCTACACCTTC

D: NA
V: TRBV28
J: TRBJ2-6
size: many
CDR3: CASTSQSTAIEANVLTF
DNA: TGTGCCAGCACATCACAGTCGACGGCCATTGAGGCCAACGTCCTGACTTTC

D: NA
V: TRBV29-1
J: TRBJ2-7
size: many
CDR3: CSVETGDLLEQYF
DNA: TGCAGCGTTGAGACAGGTGACTTGCTTGAGCAGTACTTC

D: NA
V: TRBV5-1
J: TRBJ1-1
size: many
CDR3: CASSLIAGAATEAFF
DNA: TGCGCCAGCAGCTTGATCGCAGGGGCGGCAACTGAAGCTTTCTTT

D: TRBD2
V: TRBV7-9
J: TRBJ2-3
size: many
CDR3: CASSPPSGRAPDTQYF
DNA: TGTGCCAGCAGCCCCCCAAGCGGGAGGGCCCCAGATACGCAGTATTTT

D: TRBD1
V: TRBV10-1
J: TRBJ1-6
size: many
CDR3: CASTDPPGTEPTGRPLHF
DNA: TGCGCCAGCACCGACCCTCCCGGGACAGAACCCACTGGTCGACCCCTCCACTTT

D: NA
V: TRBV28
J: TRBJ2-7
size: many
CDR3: CASSFRAGLDEQYF
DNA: TGTGCCAGCAGTTTTAGGGCAGGACTTGACGAGCAGTACTTC

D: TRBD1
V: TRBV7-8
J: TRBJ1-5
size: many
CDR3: CASSLDRKNQPQHF
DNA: TGTGCCAGCAGCCTGGACAGGAAAAATCAGCCCCAGCATTTT

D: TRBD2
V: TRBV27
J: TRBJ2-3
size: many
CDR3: CASNLAGRTDTQYF
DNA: TGTGCCAGCAACTTAGCGGGGCGCACAGATACGCAGTATTTT

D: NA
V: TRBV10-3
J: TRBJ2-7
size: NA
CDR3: CAISELGGGSYEQYF
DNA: TGTGCCATCAGTGAGTTGGGGGGTGGCTCCTACGAGCAGTACTTC

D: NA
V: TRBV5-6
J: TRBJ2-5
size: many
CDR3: CASSTHRETQYF
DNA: TGTGCCAGCAGCACACATCGGGAGACCCAGTACTTC

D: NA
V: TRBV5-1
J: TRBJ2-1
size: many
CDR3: CASSLDIYNEQFF
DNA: TGCGCCAGCAGCTTGGACATATACAATGAGCAGTTCTTC

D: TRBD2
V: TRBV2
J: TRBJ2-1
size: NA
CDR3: CASSEWGGGSYNEQFF
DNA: TGTGCCAGCAGTGAATGGGGGGGGGGCTCCTACAATGAGCAGTTCTTC

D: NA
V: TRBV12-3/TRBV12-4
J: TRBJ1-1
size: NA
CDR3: CASRPSWDTEAFF
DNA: TGTGCCAGCAGACCGAGTTGGGACACTGAAGCTTTCTTT

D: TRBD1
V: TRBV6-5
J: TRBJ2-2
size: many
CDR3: CASSSQGARNTGELFF
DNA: TGTGCCAGCAGTTCGCAGGGGGCGCGGAACACCGGGGAGCTGTTTTTT

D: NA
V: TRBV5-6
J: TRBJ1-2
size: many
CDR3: CASSFRGGNYGYTF
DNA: TGTGCCAGCAGCTTCCGGGGCGGGAACTATGGCTACACCTTC

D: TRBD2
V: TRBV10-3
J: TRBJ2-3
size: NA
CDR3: CAISASPGLASDTQYF
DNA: TGTGCCATCAGTGCCTCCCCGGGACTAGCGTCAGATACGCAGTATTTT

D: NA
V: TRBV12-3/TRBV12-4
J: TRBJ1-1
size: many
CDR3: CASSSSGDTEAFF
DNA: TGTGCCAGCAGTTCGTCGGGGGACACTGAAGCTTTCTTT

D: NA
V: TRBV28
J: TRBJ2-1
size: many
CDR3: CASSSIRSPNNEQFF
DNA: TGTGCCAGCAGTTCGATACGGTCCCCGAACAATGAGCAGTTCTTC

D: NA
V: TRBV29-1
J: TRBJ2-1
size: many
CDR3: CSVGWNEQFF
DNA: TGCAGCGTGGGGTGGAATGAGCAGTTCTTC

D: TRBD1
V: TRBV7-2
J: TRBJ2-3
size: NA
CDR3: CASSRTGRSTDTQYF
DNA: TGTGCCAGCAGCCGGACAGGTCGTAGCACAGATACGCAGTATTTT

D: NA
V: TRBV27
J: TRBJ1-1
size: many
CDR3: CASSSSLGGTEAFF
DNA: TGTGCCAGCAGTTCCAGCTTGGGAGGCACTGAAGCTTTCTTT

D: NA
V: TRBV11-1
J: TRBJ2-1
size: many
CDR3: CASSSRGGVHEQFF
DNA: TGTGCCAGCAGCTCCCGAGGTGGGGTGCATGAGCAGTTCTTC

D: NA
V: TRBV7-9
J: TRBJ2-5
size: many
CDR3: CASGGPTGETQYF
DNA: TGTGCCAGCGGTGGCCCGACCGGAGAGACCCAGTACTTC

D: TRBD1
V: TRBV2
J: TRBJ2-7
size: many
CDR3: CASKDRGGSYEQYF
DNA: TGTGCCAGCAAGGACAGGGGGGGGTCCTACGAGCAGTACTTC

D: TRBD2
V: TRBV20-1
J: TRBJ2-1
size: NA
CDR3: CSATPGGGGGSYNEQFF
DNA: TGCAGTGCTACACCTGGGGGGGGCGGGGGGTCCTACAATGAGCAGTTCTTC

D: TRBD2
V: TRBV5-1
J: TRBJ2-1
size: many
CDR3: CASSLLLAGVLHEQFF
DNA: TGCGCCAGCAGCTTGTTACTAGCGGGAGTTTTGCATGAGCAGTTCTTC

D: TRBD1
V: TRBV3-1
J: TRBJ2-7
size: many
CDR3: CASSTTGRYEQYF
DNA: TGTGCCAGCAGCACGACAGGGCGTTACGAGCAGTACTTC

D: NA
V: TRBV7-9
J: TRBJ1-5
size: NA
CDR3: CASSTTANSNQPQHF
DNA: TGTGCCAGCAGCACTACAGCGAATAGCAATCAGCCCCAGCATTTT

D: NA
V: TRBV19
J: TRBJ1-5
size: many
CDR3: CASSDLGPQPQHF
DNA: TGTGCCAGTAGTGATCTGGGGCCTCAGCCCCAGCATTTT

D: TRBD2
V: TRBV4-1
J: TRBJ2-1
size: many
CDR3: CASSQDGLAGRQGFF
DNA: TGCGCCAGCAGCCAAGATGGGCTAGCGGGGCGGCAGGGGTTCTTC

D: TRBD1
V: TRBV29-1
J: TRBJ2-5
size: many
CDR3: CSVVQGRETQYF
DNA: TGCAGCGTAGTACAGGGGCGGGAGACCCAGTACTTC

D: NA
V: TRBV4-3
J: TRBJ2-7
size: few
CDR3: CASSQDQGGVGEQYF
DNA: TGCGCCAGCAGCCAAGATCAGGGGGGAGTAGGTGAGCAGTACTTC

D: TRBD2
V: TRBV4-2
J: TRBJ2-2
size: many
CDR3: CASSQDRAGGPGELFF
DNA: TGTGCCAGCAGCCAAGACCGCGCGGGGGGGCCCGGGGAGCTGTTTTTT

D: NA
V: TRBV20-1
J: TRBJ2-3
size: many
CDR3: CSARDEPAQGGQYF
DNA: TGCAGTGCTAGAGATGAACCTGCGCAGGGAGGGCAGTATTTT

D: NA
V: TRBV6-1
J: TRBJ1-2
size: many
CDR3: CASSDPSLGDGYTF
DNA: TGTGCCAGCAGTGACCCCAGTTTAGGGGATGGCTACACCTTC

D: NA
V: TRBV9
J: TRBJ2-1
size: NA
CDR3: CASSQEGNEQFF
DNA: TGTGCCAGCAGCCAGGAGGGCAATGAGCAGTTCTTC

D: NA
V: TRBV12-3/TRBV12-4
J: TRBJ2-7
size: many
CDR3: CASSSGQVSYEQYF
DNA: TGTGCCAGCAGTTCTGGACAAGTAAGCTACGAGCAGTACTTC

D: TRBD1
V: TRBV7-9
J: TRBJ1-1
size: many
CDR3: CASSLGVHRDSNTEAFF
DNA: TGTGCCAGCAGCTTAGGGGTCCACCGGGACAGTAACACTGAAGCTTTCTTT

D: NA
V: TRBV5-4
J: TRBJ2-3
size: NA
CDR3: CASSSDTFTDTQYF
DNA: TGTGCCAGCAGCTCGGACACCTTCACAGATACGCAGTATTTT

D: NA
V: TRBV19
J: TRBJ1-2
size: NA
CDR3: CASSGQPFYGYTF
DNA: TGTGCCAGTAGCGGACAGCCCTTCTATGGCTACACCTTC

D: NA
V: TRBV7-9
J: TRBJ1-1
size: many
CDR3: CASSPRDTEAFF
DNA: TGTGCCAGCAGTCCTAGGGACACTGAAGCTTTCTTT

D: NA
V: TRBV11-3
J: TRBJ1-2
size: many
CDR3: CASGPGGASYGYTF
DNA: TGTGCCAGCGGGCCCGGGGGGGCGAGCTATGGCTACACCTTC

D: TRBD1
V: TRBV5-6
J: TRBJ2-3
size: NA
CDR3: CASSFRDRDTQYF
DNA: TGTGCCAGCAGCTTCCGGGACAGAGATACGCAGTATTTT

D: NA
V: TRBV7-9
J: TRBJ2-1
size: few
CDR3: CASSHGTPTYNEQFF
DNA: TGTGCCAGCAGCCATGGGACACCCACCTACAATGAGCAGTTCTTC

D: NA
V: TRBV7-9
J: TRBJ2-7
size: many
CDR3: CASSSSVSYEQYF
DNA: TGTGCCAGCAGCTCGTCCGTCTCCTACGAGCAGTACTTC

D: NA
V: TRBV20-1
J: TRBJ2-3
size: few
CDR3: CSALWGDTQYF
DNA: TGCAGTGCTCTCTGGGGAGATACGCAGTATTTT

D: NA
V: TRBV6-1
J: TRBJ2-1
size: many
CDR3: CASSAPERTNEQFF
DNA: TGTGCCAGCAGTGCACCAGAAAGGACAAATGAGCAGTTCTTC

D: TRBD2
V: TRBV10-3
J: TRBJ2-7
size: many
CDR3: CAISESRLAQGEQYF
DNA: TGTGCCATCAGTGAGTCGAGACTAGCCCAGGGCGAGCAGTACTTC

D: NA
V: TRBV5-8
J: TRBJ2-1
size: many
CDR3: CASRDRDWRNLRVEQFF
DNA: TGTGCCAGCAGGGATCGGGACTGGAGGAACCTGCGCGTTGAGCAGTTCTTC

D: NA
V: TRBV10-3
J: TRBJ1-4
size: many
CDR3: CAISEDGFNEKLFF
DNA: TGTGCCATCAGTGAAGACGGTTTTAATGAAAAACTGTTTTTT

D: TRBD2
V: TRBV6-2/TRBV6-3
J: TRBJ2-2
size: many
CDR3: CASSLSGGHTGELFF
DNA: TGTGCCAGCAGTCTTAGCGGGGGGCACACCGGGGAGCTGTTTTTT

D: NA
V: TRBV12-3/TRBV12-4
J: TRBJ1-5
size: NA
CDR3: CASSPPTDNQPQHF
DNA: TGTGCCAGCAGTCCTCCGACGGACAATCAGCCCCAGCATTTT

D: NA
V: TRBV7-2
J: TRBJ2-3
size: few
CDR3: CASSSRVEAPRLDTQYF
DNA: TGTGCCAGCAGCTCACGAGTAGAGGCCCCCCGTTTAGATACGCAGTATTTT